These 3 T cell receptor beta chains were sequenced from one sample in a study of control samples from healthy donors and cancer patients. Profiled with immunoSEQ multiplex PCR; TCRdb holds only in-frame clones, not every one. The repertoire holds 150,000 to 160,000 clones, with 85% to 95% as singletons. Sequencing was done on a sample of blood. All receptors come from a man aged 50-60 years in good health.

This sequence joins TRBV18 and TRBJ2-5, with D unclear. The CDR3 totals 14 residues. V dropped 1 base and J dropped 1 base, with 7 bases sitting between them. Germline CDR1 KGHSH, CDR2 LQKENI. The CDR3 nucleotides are TGTGCCAGCTCACCACAGGGCCCCCAAGAGACCCAGTACTTC. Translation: CASSPQGPQETQYF.

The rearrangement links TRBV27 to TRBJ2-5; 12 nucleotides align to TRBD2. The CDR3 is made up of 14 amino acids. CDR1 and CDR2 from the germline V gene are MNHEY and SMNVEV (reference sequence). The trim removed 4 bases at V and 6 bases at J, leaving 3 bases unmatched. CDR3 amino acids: CASSSTSGSKTQYF. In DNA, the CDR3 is TGTGCCAGCAGTTCGACTAGCGGGAGTAAGACCCAGTACTTC.

CDR3 region: CASSQGTEVIKNIQYF. The CDR3 DNA is TGTGCCAGCTCACAGGGGACAGAAGTAATCAAAAACATTCAGTACTTC. The gene calls are TRBV18 and TRBJ2-4; 7 nucleotides match TRBD1. The germline V gene encodes CDR1 KGHSH and CDR2 LQKENI. Losses at the gene ends were 4 bases for V and 3 bases for J; bases not matched to a gene: 9. The CDR3 is 16 amino acids.